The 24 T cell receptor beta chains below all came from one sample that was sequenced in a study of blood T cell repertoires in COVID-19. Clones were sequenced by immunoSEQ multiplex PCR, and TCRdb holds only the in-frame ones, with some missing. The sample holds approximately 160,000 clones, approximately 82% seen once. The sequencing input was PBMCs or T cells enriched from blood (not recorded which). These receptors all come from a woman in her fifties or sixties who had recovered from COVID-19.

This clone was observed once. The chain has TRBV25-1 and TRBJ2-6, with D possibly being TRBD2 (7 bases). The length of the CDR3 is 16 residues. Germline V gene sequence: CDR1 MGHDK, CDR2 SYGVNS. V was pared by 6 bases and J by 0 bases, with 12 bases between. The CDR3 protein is CASREGGNSGANVLTF. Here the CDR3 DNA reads TGTGCCAGCAGGGAGGGGGGGAACTCTGGGGCCAACGTCCTGACTTTC.

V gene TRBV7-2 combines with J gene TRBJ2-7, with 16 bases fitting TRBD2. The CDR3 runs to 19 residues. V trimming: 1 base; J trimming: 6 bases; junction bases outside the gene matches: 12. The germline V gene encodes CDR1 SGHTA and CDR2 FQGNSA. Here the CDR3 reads CASSLGVRGLAGGPCEQYV. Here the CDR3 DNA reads TGTGCCAGCAGCTTAGGAGTGAGGGGACTAGCGGGAGGGCCATGCGAGCAGTACGTC.

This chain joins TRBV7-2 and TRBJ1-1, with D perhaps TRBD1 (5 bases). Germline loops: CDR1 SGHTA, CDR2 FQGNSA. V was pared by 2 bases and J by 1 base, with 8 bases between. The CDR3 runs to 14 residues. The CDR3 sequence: CASSLWGRNTEAFF. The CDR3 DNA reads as TGTGCCAGCAGCTTATGGGGCAGGAACACTGAAGCTTTCTTT.

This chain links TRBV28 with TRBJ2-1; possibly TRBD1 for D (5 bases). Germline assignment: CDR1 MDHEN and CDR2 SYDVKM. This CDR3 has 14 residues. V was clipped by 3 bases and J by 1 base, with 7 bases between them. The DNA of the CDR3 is TGTGCCAGCAGTTTCCAGGGATCCTACAATGAGCAGTTCTTC. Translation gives CASSFQGSYNEQFF.

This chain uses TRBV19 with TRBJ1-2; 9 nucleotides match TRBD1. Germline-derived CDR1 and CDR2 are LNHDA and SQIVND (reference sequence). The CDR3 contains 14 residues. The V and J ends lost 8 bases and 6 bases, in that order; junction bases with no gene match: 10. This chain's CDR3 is CASSQRQGGDGYTF. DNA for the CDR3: TGTGCCAGTTCTCAGCGACAGGGGGGGGATGGCTACACCTTC.

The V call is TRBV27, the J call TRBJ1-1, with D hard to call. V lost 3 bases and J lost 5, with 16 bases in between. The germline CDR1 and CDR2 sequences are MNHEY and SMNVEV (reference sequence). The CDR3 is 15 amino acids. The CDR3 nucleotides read TGTGCCAGCAGTTTTGTCGGAGGGTTGGGGACTGAAGCTTTCTTT. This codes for CASSFVGGLGTEAFF.

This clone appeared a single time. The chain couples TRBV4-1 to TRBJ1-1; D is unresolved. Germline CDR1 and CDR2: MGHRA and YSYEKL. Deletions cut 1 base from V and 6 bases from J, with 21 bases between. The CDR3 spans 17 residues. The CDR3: CASSQGLFTLQGPEAFF. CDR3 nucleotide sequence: TGCGCCAGCAGCCAAGGACTGTTTACCCTCCAAGGCCCTGAAGCTTTCTTT.

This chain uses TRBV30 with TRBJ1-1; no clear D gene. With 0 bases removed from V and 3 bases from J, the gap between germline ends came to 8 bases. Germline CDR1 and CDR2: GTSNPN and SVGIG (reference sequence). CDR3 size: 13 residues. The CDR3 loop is CAWSVGEDTEAFF. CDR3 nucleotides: TGTGCCTGGAGTGTCGGCGAGGACACTGAAGCTTTCTTT. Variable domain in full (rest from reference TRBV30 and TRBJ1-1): SQTIHQWPATLVQPVGSPLSLECTVEGTSNPNLYWYRQAAGRGLQLLFYSVGIGQISSEVPQNLSASRPQDRQFILSSKKLLLSDSGFYLCAWSVGEDTEAFFGQGTRLTVV.

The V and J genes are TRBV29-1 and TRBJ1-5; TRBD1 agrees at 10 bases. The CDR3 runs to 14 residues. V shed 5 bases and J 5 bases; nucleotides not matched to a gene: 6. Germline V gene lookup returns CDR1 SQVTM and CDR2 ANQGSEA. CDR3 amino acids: CSVLDRGIHQPQHF. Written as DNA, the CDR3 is TGCAGCGTTCTGGACAGGGGGATCCATCAGCCCCAGCATTTT.

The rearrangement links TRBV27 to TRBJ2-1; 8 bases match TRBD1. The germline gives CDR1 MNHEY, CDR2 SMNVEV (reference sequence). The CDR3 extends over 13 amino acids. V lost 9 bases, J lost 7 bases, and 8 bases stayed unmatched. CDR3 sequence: CASGQGLGNEQFF. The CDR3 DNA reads TGTGCCAGTGGACAGGGCCTCGGGAATGAGCAGTTCTTC.

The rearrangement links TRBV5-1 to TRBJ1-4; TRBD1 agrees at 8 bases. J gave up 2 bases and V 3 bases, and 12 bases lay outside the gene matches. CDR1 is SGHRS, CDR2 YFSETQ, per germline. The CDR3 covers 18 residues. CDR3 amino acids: CASSSPPGQAGTNEKLFF. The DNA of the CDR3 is TGCGCCAGCAGCTCGCCTCCGGGACAGGCCGGCACTAATGAAAAACTGTTTTTT.

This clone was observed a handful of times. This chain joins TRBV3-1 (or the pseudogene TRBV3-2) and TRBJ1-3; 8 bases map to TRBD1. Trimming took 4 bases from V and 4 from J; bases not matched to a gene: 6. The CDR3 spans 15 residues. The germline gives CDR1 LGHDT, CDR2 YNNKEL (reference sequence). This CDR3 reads CASSPTGERGNTIYF. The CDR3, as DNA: TGTGCCAGCAGCCCGACAGGGGAACGGGGAAACACCATATATTTT.

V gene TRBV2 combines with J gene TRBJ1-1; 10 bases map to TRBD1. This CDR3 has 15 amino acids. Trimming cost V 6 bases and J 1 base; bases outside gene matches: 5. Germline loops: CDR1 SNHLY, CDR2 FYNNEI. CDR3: CASRTGDRGNTEAFF. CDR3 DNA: TGTGCCAGCAGAACCGGGGACAGGGGGAACACTGAAGCTTTCTTT.

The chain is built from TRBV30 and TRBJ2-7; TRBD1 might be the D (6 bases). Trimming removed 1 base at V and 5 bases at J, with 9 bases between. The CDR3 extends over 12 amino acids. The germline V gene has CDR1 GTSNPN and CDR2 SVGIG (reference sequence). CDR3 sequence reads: CAWSADSHEQYV. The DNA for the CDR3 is TGTGCCTGGAGTGCGGACAGCCACGAGCAGTACGTC.

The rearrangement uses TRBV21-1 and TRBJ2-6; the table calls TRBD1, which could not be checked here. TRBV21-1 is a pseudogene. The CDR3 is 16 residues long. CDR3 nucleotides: TGTGCCAGCAGCAAAAGCAACAGCCGTGCGGCCAACGTCCTGACTTTC. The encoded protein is CASSKSNSRAANVLTF.

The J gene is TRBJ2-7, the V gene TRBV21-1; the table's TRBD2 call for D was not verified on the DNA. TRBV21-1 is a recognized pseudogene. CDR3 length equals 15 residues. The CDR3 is CASSLTEGPRYEQYV. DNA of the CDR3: TGTGCCAGCAGCCTTACGGAGGGGCCTCGCTACGAGCAGTACGTC.

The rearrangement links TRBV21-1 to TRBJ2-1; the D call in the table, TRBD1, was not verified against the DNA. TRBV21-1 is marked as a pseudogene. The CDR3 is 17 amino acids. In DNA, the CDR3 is TGTGCCAGCAGCAAAGCCAGGGGAACAGGGCTTTACAATGAGCAGTTCTTC. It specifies CASSKARGTGLYNEQFF.

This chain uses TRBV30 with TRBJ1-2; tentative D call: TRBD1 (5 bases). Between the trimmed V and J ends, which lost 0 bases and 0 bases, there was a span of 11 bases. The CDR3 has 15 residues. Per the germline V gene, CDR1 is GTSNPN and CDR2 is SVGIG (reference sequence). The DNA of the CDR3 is TGTGCCTGGAGTGTGGTGGGGGGAGCTAACTATGGCTACACCTTC. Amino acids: CAWSVVGGANYGYTF.

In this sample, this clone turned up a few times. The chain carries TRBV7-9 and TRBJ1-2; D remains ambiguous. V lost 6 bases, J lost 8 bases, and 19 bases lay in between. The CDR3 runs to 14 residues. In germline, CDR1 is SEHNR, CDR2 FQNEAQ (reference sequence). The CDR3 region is CASSSGSARDGYTF. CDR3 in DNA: TGTGCCAGCAGTTCCGGGTCCGCCAGAGACGGCTACACCTTC.

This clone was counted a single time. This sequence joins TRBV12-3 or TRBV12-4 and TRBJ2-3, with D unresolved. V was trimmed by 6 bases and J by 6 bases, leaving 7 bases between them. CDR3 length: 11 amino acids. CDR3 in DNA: TGTGCCAGCAGAGTCAGGGATACGCAGTATTTT. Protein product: CASRVRDTQYF.

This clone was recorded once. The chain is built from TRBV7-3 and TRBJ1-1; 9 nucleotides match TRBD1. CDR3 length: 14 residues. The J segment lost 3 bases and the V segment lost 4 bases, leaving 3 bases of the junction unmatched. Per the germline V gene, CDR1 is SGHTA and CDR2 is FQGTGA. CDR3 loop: CASSSGQGHTEAFF. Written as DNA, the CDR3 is TGTGCCAGCAGCTCGGGACAGGGCCACACTGAAGCTTTCTTT.

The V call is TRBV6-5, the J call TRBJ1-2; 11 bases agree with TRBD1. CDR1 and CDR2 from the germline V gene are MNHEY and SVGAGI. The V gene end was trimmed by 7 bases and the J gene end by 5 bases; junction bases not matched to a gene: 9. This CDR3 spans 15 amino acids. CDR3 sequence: CASTSTRDRGYGYTF. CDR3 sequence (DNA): TGTGCCAGCACCTCCACCCGGGACAGGGGGTATGGCTACACCTTC.

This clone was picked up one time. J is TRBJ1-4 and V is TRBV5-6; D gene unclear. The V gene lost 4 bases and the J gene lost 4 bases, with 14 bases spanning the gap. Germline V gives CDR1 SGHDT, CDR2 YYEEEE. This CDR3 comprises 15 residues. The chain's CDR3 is CASSGGYGFNEKLFF. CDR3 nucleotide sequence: TGTGCCAGCAGCGGAGGTTACGGTTTTAATGAAAAACTGTTTTTT.

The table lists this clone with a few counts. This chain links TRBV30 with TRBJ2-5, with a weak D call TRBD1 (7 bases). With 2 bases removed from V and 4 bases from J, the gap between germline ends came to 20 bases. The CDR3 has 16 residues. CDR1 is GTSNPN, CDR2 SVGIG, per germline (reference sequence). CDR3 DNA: TGTGCCTGGAGTCACCAGAGACAGGGAGGAGTAGAGACCCAGTACTTC. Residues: CAWSHQRQGGVETQYF.